The 4 T cell receptor beta chains below come from one sample, sequenced in a study of circulating CD8 cells and anti-PD-1 response in melanoma. Four subsets defined by PD-1 and/or TIGIT were sorted from live CD3+CD8+TCRalphabeta+ cells. TCR libraries were prepared from around 15 ng of total RNA with the QIAseq Immune Repertoire TCR panel. TCRdb re-derived calls from the reads in MiXCR, one entry per CDR3 protein. The sample comprises about 1,100 distinct CDR3 sequences, approximately 9.2% of which are singletons, and just under 6% rests with the top ten. The sample was CD8+ T cells from PBMCs, taken at baseline or after one month of anti-PD-1 therapy (not recorded which). The receptors were sampled from a human donor with melanoma.

By share, this clonotype ranks as medium-sized (0.01 to 0.1%). The V and J genes are TRBV7-9 and TRBJ2-5; weak D call: TRBD2 (6 bases). CDR1 is SEHNR and CDR2 is FQNEAQ in the germline V gene (reference sequence). The ends were cut back, 2 bases at V and 4 bases at J, with 14 bases in the middle. The CDR3 covers 15 residues. The CDR3 is CASSLRTMALETQYF. As DNA, the CDR3 is TGTGCCAGCAGCTTAAGGACTATGGCGTTAGAGACCCAGTACTTC.

By sample share, this clonotype is medium-sized. This chain uses TRBV20-1 with TRBJ2-5; TRBD2 agrees at 7 bases. V lost 5 bases to trimming and J lost 2 bases; unmatched junction nucleotides: 5. Germline loops: CDR1 DFQATT, CDR2 SNEGSKA (reference sequence). This CDR3 comprises 13 residues. The CDR3 coding sequence is TGCAGTGCTCCCCGGACTAGGCAAGAGACCCAGTACTTC. Amino acids: CSAPRTRQETQYF.

By share of the sample, this clonotype is large (0.1 to 1%). V and J are TRBV27 and TRBJ2-7; D perhaps matches TRBD2 (5 bases). There are 14 residues in the CDR3. With 2 bases removed from V and 0 bases from J, the gap between germline ends came to 8 bases. The V gene's germline CDR1 is MNHEY and CDR2 SMNVEV (reference sequence). CDR3 residues: CASSLDGDSYEQYF. As DNA, the CDR3 is TGTGCCAGCAGTTTAGACGGGGACTCCTACGAGCAGTACTTC.

Concerning this clonotype: A read error is possible here, since a much larger clone lies one base away. The V and J genes are TRBV2 and TRBJ1-5, with a tentative D call TRBD1 (5 bases). Germline V gives CDR1 SNHLY, CDR2 FYNNEI. Between the trimmed V and J ends, which lost 5 bases and 4 bases, there was a span of 12 bases. This CDR3 has 14 amino acids. For the CDR3, the DNA is TGTGCCAGCAGTACCCCCGGGGGGAATCAGCCCCAGCATTTT. This translates into CASSTPGGNQPQHF.